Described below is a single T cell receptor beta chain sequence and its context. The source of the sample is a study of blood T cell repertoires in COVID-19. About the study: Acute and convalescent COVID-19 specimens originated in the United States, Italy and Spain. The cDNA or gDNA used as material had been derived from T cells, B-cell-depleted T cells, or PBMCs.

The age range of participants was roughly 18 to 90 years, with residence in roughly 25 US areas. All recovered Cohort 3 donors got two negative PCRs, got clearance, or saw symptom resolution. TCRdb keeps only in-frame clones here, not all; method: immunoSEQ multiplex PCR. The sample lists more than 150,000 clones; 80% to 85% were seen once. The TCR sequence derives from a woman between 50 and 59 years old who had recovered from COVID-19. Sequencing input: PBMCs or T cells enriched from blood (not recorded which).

The CDR3 DNA reads as TGTGCCATCAGTGAGTCGGTGAGGTGGCCCTACAATGAGCAGTTCTTC. It translates to CAISESVRWPYNEQFF. This chain connects TRBV10-3 to TRBJ2-1; D unclear. Germline values: CDR1 ENHRY, CDR2 SYGVKD. The CDR3 is 16 residues long. V lost 0 bases to trimming and J lost 2 bases, with 11 bases between them.